One T cell receptor beta chain is described in this entry. Antigen unknown. The data were obtained in a study of CD8+ T cells in alopecia areata. Study-level results: Higher clonality was seen in lesional scalp than in normal scalp, especially in alopecia totalis/universalis.

RNA extraction and reverse transcription yielded cDNA as sequencing template. TCRdb keeps only in-frame clones here, not all; method: immunoSEQ multiplex PCR. The table has about 200,000 clones, about 60% seen once; the top ten hold 0.4% to 0.55%. The germline V gene has CDR1 SGHTA and CDR2 FQGTGA. CDR3 length: 15 residues. The V end was cut by 6 bases, the J end by 0 bases, with 13 bases between. The source material was CD4+ T cells sorted from blood, sampled at week 0. The J gene is TRBJ2-3, the V gene TRBV7-3, with no clear D. This receptor was identified in a human donor with alopecia areata. The CDR3 here is CASRPIAESTDTQYF. In nucleotides, the CDR3 is TGTGCCAGCAGGCCGATCGCGGAAAGCACAGATACGCAGTATTTT. The variable domain in full, with the rest retrieved from reference TRBV7-3 and TRBJ2-3, is GAGVSQTPSNKVTEKGKYVELRCDPISGHTALYWYRQSLGQGPEFLIYFQGTGAADDSGLPNDRFFAVRPEGSVSTLKIQRTERGDSAVYLCASRPIAESTDTQYFGPGTRLTVL.